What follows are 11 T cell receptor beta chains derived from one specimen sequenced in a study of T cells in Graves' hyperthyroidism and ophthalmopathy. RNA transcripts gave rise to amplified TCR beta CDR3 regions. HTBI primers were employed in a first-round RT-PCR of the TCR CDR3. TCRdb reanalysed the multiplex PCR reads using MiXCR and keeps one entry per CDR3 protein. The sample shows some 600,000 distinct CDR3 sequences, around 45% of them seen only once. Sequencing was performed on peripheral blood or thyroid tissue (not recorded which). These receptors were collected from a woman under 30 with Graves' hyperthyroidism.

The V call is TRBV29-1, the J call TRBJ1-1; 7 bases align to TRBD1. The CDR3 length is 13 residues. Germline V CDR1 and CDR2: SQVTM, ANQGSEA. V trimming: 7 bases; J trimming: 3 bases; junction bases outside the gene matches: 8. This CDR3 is CSGGQVRDTEAFF. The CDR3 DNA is TGCAGCGGCGGACAGGTTCGGGACACTGAAGCTTTCTTT.

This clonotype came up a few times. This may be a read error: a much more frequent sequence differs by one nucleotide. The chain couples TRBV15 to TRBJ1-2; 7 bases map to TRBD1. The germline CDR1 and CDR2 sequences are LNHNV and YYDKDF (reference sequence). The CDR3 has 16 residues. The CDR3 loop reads CATSRDRGGGTYGHTF. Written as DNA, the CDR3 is TGTGCCACCAGCAGAGATCGGGGAGGGGGCACCTATGGCCACACCTTC. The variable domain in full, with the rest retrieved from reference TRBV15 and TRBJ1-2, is DAMVIQNPRYQVTQFGKPVTLSCSQTLNHNVMYWYQQKSSQAPKLLFHYYDKDFNNEADTPDNFQSRRPNTSFCFLDIRSPGLGDTAMYLCATSRDRGGGTYGHTFGSGTRLTVV.

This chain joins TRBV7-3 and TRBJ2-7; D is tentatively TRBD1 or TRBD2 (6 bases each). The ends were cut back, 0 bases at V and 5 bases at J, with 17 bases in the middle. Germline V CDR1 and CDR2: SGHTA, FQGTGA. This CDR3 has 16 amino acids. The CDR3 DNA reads TGTGCCAGCAGCTTAACGGGGGGCTCTCCGACCCACGAGCAGTACTTC. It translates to CASSLTGGSPTHEQYF.

The chain's CDR3 is CSGLRGPNYGYTF. CDR3 nucleotides: TGCAGCGGATTGAGAGGCCCTAACTATGGCTACACCTTC. This sequence joins TRBV29-1 and TRBJ1-2, with unresolved D. Germline values: CDR1 SQVTM, CDR2 ANQGSEA. The V end lost 7 bases, the J end lost 0 bases, and 12 bases lay between the germline ends. The CDR3 covers 13 residues.

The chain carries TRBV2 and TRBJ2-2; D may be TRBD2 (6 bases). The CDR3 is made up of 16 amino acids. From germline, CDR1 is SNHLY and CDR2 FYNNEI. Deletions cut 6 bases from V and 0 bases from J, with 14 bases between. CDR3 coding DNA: TGTGCCAGCAGAGGAACAGGAGGGGCGAACACCGGGGAGCTGTTTTTT. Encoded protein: CASRGTGGANTGELFF.

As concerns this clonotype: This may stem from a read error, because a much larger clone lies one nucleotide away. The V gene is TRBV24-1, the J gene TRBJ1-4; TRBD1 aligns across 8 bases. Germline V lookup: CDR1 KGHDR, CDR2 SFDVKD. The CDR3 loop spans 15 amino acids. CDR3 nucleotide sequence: TGTGCCACCAGTGATTTGAGGACAGGGAATGAAAACCTGTTTTTT. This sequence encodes CATSDLRTGNENLFF.

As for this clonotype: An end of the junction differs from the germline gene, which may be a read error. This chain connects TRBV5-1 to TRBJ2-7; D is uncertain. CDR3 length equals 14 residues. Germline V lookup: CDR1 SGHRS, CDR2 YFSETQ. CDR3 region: CASSLYGPAYGQYF. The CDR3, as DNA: TGCGCCAGCAGCTTGTATGGCCCAGCCTACGGGCAGTACTTC.

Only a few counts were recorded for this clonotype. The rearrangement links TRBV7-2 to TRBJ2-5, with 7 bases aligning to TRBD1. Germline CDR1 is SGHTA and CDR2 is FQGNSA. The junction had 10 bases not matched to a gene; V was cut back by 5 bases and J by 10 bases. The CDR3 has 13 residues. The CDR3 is CASSLDRPGDQYF. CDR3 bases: TGTGCCAGCAGCCTGGACAGGCCTGGGGACCAGTACTTC.

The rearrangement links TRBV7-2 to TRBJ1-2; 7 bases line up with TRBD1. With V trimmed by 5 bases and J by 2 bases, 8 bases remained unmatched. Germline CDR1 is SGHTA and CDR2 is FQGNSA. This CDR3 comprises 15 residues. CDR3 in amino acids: CASSDTGVRNYGYTF. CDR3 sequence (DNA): TGTGCCAGCAGCGATACAGGGGTTCGAAACTATGGCTACACCTTC.

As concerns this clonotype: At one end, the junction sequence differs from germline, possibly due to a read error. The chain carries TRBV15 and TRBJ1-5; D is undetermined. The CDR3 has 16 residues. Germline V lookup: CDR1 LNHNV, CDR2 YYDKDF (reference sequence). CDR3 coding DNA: TGTGCCACCAGCAGGGTCGGATCTAGAGGCAAACAGCCCCAGCATTTT. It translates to CATSRVGSRGKQPQHF.

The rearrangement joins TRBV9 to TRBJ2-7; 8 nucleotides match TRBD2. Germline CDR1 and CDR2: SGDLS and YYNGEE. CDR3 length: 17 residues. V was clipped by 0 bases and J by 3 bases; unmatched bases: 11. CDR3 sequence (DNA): TGTGCCAGCAGCGTAGGATCCGAGGGTAGCGGGATCTACGAGCAGTACTTC. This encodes CASSVGSEGSGIYEQYF.